This section outlines one T cell receptor (beta chain) sequence together with its context. Its antigen is unknown. This sample stems from a study of cytomegalovirus exposure and HLA in healthy donors. The study, taken as a whole, reports: First-cohort TCR clusters tended to co-occur in the approximately 120 validation repertoires, a later analysis found.

These donors were members of the roughly 120-subject validation cohort, a group separate from the approximately 640-subject first cohort. The protocol was immunoSEQ multiplex PCR, while the TCRdb copy is restricted to in-frame clones and leaves out a portion. The table lists fewer than 150,000 clones, approximately 85% of them singletons. The CDR3 consists of 15 residues. Trimming removed 4 bases from V and 4 bases from J; junction bases left unmatched: 5. Germline-derived CDR1 and CDR2 are SNHLY and FYNNEI. The TCR was taken from a man between 18 and 35 years old in good health and CMV-seronegative. The chain employs TRBV2 and TRBJ2-7; 12 nucleotides match TRBD2. Sample: PBMCs. This CDR3 is CASSGTSGDPYEQYF. CDR3 coding DNA: TGTGCCAGCAGTGGGACTAGCGGGGACCCGTACGAGCAGTACTTC.